Detailed here is one T cell receptor beta chain. The data belong to a study of PD-1 blockade in classical Hodgkin lymphoma. V was shortened by 8 bases and J by 3 bases, with 17 bases between the two germline ends. CDR3 length: 14 amino acids. Germline V gene data show CDR1 as MNHNS and CDR2 as SASEGT. As to time point: newly diagnosed, previously untreated cHL patient sample. Some clones are missing from TCRdb's copy, which holds only in-frame ones; the method was immunoSEQ multiplex PCR. The sample has some 21,000 clones, about 94% seen once. Sequencing was performed on peripheral blood mononuclear cells (PBMCs). The V and J genes are TRBV6-1 and TRBJ2-7, with D perhaps matching TRBD1 or TRBD2 (6 bases each). The clonotype was recovered from a human donor with classical Hodgkin lymphoma. CDR3 DNA: TGTGCCAGCCTAGGGGGGTTGTTTGGCTACGAGCAGTACTTC. It translates to CASLGGLFGYEQYF.